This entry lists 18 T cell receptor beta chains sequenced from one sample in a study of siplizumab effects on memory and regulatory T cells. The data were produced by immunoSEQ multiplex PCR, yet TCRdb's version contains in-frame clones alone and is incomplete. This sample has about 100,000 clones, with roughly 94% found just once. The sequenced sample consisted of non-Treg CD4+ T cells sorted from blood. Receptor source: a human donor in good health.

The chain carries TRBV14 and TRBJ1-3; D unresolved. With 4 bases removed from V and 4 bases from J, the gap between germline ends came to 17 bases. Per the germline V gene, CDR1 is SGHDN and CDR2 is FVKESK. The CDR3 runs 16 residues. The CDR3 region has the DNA TGTGCCAGCAGCCCACATCTTCAGGTATCCGGAAACACCATATATTTT. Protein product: CASSPHLQVSGNTIYF.

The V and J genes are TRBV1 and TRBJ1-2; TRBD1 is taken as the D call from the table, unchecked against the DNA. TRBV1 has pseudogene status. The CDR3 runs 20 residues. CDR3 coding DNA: TGCACCAGCAGCCAAACCACGGTCTCCCGTAGGGACAGGGGGATCTATGGCTACACCTTC. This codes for CTSSQTTVSRRDRGIYGYTF.

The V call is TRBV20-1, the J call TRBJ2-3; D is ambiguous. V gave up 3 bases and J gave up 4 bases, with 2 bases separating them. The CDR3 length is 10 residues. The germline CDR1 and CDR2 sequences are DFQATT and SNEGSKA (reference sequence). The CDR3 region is CSASPDTQYF. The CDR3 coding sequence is TGCAGTGCTAGTCCAGATACGCAGTATTTT.

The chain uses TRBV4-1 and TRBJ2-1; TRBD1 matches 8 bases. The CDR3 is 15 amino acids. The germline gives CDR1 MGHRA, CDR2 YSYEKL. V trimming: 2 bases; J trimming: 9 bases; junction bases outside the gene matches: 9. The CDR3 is CASSQNGQGGGEQFF. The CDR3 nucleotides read TGCGCCAGCAGCCAAAATGGACAGGGTGGGGGTGAGCAGTTCTTC.

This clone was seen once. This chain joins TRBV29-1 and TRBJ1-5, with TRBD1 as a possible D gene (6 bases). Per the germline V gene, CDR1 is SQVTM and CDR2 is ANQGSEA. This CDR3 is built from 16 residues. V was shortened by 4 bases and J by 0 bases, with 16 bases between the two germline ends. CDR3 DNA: TGCAGCGTTGGGGGCAGGGGCTCTTATAGCAATCAGCCCCAGCATTTT. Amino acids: CSVGGRGSYSNQPQHF.

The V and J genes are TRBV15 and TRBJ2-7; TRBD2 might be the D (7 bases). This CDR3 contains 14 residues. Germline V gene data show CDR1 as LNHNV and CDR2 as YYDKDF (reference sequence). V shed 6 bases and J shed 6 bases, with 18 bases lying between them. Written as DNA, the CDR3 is TGTGCCACCAGTGTATTAAGGGGGGGGAGCGAGCAGTACTTC. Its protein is CATSVLRGGSEQYF.

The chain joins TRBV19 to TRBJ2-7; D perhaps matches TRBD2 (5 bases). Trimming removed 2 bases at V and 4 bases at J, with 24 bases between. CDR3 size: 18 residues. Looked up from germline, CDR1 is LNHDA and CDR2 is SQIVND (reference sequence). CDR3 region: CASSILIGGPAEGYEQYF. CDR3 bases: TGTGCCAGTAGTATATTGATCGGAGGACCAGCAGAGGGATACGAGCAGTACTTC.

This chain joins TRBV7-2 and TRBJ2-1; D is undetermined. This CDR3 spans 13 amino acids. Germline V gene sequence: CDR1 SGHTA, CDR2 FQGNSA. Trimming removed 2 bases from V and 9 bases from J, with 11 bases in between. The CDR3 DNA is TGTGCCAGCAGCTTACTATTAGTAAGTGAGCAGTTCTTC. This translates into CASSLLLVSEQFF.

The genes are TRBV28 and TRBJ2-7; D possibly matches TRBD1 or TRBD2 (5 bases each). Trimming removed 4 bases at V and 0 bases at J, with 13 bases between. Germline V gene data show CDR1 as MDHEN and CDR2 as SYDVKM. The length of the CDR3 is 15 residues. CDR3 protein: CASSSGTASSYEQYF. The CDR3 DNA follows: TGTGCCAGCAGTTCCGGGACGGCAAGCTCCTACGAGCAGTACTTC.

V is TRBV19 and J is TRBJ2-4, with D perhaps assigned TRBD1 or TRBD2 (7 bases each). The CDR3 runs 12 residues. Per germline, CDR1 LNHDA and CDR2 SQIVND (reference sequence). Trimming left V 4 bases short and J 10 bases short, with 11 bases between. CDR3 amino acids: CASSTQGGIQYF. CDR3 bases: TGTGCCAGTAGTACCCAGGGGGGGATTCAGTACTTC.

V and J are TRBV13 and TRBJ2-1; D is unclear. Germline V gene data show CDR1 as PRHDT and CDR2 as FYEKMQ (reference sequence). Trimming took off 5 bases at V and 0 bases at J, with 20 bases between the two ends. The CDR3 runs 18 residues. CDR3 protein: CASSQIRILTHSYNEQFF. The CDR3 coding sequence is TGTGCCAGCAGCCAAATACGGATCCTAACCCACTCCTACAATGAGCAGTTCTTC.

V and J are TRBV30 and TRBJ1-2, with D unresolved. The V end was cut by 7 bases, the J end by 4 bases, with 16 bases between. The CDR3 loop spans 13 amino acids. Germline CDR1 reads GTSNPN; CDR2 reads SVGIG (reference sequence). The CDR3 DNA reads TGTGCCTTCGTACGGGCCAGCGTCTATGGCTACACCTTC. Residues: CAFVRASVYGYTF.

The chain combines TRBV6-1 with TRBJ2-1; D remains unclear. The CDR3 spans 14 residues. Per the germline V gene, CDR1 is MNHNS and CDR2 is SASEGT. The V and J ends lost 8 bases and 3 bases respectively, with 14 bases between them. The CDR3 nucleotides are TGTGCCAGCCGTCGCGGATTCAGCTACAATGAGCAGTTCTTC. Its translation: CASRRGFSYNEQFF.

The CDR3 sequence: CASSQVPGQIYF. The CDR3 DNA reads as TGTGCCAGCAGCCAGGTACCGGGACAGATATATTTT. The chain employs TRBV14 and TRBJ1-3; TRBD1 matches 7 bases. Germline CDR1 reads SGHDN; CDR2 reads FVKESK. Trimming took 3 bases from V and 13 from J; bases not matched to a gene: 6. The CDR3 covers 12 residues.

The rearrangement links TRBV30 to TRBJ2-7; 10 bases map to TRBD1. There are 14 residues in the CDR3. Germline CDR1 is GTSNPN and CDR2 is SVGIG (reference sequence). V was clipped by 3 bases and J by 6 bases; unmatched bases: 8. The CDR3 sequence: CAWSGDRGHREQYF. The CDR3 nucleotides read TGTGCCTGGAGCGGAGACAGGGGGCATCGCGAGCAGTACTTC.

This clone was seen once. The CDR3 nucleotides are TGCAGTGCTAGAACGACCCACGAGCAGTACTTC. Its translation: CSARTTHEQYF. V usage is TRBV20-1 and J usage is TRBJ2-7; D is undetermined. Trimming shortened V by 2 bases and J by 5 bases, and 7 bases separated the two germline ends. CDR1 is DFQATT and CDR2 is SNEGSKA in the germline V gene (reference sequence). The CDR3 loop spans 11 amino acids.

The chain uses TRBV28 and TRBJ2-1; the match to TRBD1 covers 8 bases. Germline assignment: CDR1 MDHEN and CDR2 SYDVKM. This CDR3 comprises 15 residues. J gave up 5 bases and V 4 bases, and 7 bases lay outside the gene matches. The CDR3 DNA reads TGTGCCAGCAGTTCACCAGGGACAGGCAACAATGAGCAGTTCTTC. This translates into CASSSPGTGNNEQFF.

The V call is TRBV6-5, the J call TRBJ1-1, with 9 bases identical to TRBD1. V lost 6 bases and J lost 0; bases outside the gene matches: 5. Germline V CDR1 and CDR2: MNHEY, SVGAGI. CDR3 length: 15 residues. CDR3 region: CASSQTGGVNTEAFF. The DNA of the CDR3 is TGTGCCAGCAGCCAAACAGGGGGCGTGAACACTGAAGCTTTCTTT.